The rows below give T cell receptor beta chains drawn from one sample of a study of OX40 agonist ivuxolimab in advanced cancers. This table comes from immunoSEQ multiplex PCR, and its TCRdb copy is limited to in-frame clones, with some not included. Of around 39,000 clones detected, around 80% appear once; the ten largest clones hold about 20%. The sample in question was CD4+ or CD8+ T cells sorted from blood, obtained in a trial of the OX40 agonist ivuxolimab. All receptors come from an adult with an advanced solid tumor such as melanoma, head and neck, liver or kidney cancer. CDR3s include the opening cysteine and the closing phenylalanine or tryptophan. Fields, in order: CDR3 length, J gene, V gene, clone size, D gene, CDR3 protein, CDR3 DNA. D genes are given only for firm matches. Expanded clones get a size class; other rows say once, few or many, or leave the size out.

length: 15; J: TRBJ1-2; V: TRBV4-1; size: NA; D: TRBD1; CDR3: CASSQPDRGIYGYTF; DNA: TGCGCCAGCAGCCAACCCGACAGGGGAATCTATGGCTACACCTTC
length: 11; J: TRBJ2-5; V: TRBV7-6; size: NA; D: NA; CDR3: CASSSRGTQYF; DNA: TGTGCCAGCAGCTCTCGGGGGACCCAGTACTTC
length: 13; J: TRBJ2-3; V: TRBV5-1; size: NA; D: TRBD2; CDR3: CASSPIERERFYF; DNA: TGCGCCAGCAGCCCAATTGAGCGGGAACGTTTCTATTTT
length: 13; J: TRBJ2-1; V: TRBV6-6; size: NA; D: NA; CDR3: CASSSGLLNEQFF; DNA: TGTGCCAGCAGTTCAGGACTACTCAATGAGCAGTTCTTC
length: 15; J: TRBJ1-5; V: TRBV19; size: NA; D: NA; CDR3: CASSRREGGNQPQHF; DNA: TGTGCCAGTAGTAGAAGGGAGGGGGGCAATCAGCCCCAGCATTTT
length: 13; J: TRBJ1-4; V: TRBV6-5; size: NA; D: TRBD1; CDR3: CASSPQGNEKLFF; DNA: TGTGCCAGCAGCCCACAGGGGAATGAAAAACTGTTTTTT
length: 15; J: TRBJ2-2; V: TRBV4-3; size: NA; D: TRBD1; CDR3: CASSQETGYTGELFF; DNA: TGCGCCAGCAGCCAAGAGACAGGGTACACCGGGGAGCTGTTTTTT
length: 14; J: TRBJ1-5; V: TRBV7-2; size: NA; D: NA; CDR3: CASSLAGPNQPQHF; DNA: TGTGCCAGCAGCTTAGCAGGGCCCAATCAGCCCCAGCATTTT
length: 15; J: TRBJ2-1; V: TRBV5-1; size: NA; D: NA; CDR3: CASSLAARSYNEQFF; DNA: TGCGCCAGCAGCTTGGCCGCGCGTTCCTACAATGAGCAGTTCTTC
length: 15; J: TRBJ1-1; V: TRBV5-1; size: NA; D: NA; CDR3: CASSLEGRLNTEAFF; DNA: TGCGCCAGCAGCTTGGAGGGACGTCTGAACACTGAAGCTTTCTTT
length: 14; J: TRBJ2-7; V: TRBV2; size: NA; D: TRBD1; CDR3: CASSDYGQGGEQYF; DNA: TGTGCCAGCAGTGATTACGGACAGGGCGGCGAGCAGTACTTC
length: 16; J: TRBJ1-2; V: TRBV13; size: NA; D: TRBD1; CDR3: CASSQEQGAGNYGYTF; DNA: TGTGCCAGCAGCCAAGAACAGGGGGCTGGTAACTATGGCTACACCTTC
length: 14; J: TRBJ2-4; V: TRBV28; size: NA; D: NA; CDR3: CASSWGPAKNIQYF; DNA: TGTGCCAGCAGTTGGGGGCCGGCCAAAAACATTCAGTACTTC
length: 15; J: TRBJ1-2; V: TRBV28; size: NA; D: TRBD1; CDR3: CASSGTGGGNFGYTF; DNA: TGTGCCAGCAGTGGGACAGGGGGAGGCAACTTTGGCTACACCTTC
length: 14; J: TRBJ2-2; V: TRBV7-9; size: NA; D: TRBD2; CDR3: CASSPSGGAGELFF; DNA: TGTGCCAGCAGCCCGAGCGGGGGGGCCGGGGAGCTGTTTTTT
length: 15; J: TRBJ2-2; V: TRBV19; size: NA; D: NA; CDR3: CASLPGVERTGELFF; DNA: TGTGCCAGCCTCCCGGGGGTGGAACGAACCGGGGAGCTGTTTTTT
length: 12; J: TRBJ1-1; V: TRBV18; size: once; D: TRBD1; CDR3: CASSSGQGLSFF; DNA: TGTGCCAGCTCATCTGGACAGGGCCTTTCTTTCTTT
length: 13; J: TRBJ1-1; V: TRBV2; size: NA; D: NA; CDR3: CASGGSVNTEAFF; DNA: TGTGCCAGCGGGGGATCGGTGAACACTGAAGCTTTCTTT
length: 14; J: TRBJ2-3; V: TRBV5-4; size: NA; D: NA; CDR3: CASSFRGGTDTQYF; DNA: TGTGCCAGCAGCTTTCGCGGGGGCACAGATACGCAGTATTTT
length: 14; J: TRBJ1-1; V: TRBV19; size: NA; D: NA; CDR3: CASRPRVFWTEAFF; DNA: TGTGCCAGTAGGCCCAGGGTGTTTTGGACTGAAGCTTTCTTT
length: 15; J: TRBJ2-1; V: TRBV7-9; size: NA; D: TRBD1; CDR3: CASTHTGTGGNEQFF; DNA: TGTGCCAGCACCCACACCGGGACAGGGGGCAATGAGCAGTTCTTC
length: 14; J: TRBJ2-3; V: TRBV11-2; size: NA; D: NA; CDR3: CASSPRDDLDTQYF; DNA: TGTGCCAGCAGCCCCCGGGACGATTTAGATACGCAGTATTTT
length: 14; J: TRBJ1-5; V: TRBV2; size: once; D: TRBD1; CDR3: CASRPDRGNQPQHF; DNA: TGTGCCAGCAGGCCCGACAGGGGGAATCAGCCCCAGCATTTT
length: 14; J: TRBJ2-2; V: TRBV11-2; size: medium-sized; D: NA; CDR3: CASSLNIGTGELFF; DNA: TGTGCCAGCAGCTTAAATATTGGCACCGGGGAGCTGTTTTTT
length: 15; J: TRBJ1-4; V: TRBV18; size: NA; D: NA; CDR3: CASSPPGASNEKLFF; DNA: TGTGCCAGCTCACCACCCGGGGCATCTAATGAAAAACTGTTTTTT
length: 14; J: TRBJ1-4; V: TRBV11-1; size: once; D: TRBD1; CDR3: CASSPGQGTEKLFF; DNA: TGTGCCAGCAGCCCGGGACAGGGGACGGAAAAACTGTTTTTT
length: 16; J: TRBJ1-1; V: TRBV7-9; size: NA; D: NA; CDR3: CASSLAWVDRPPEAFF; DNA: TGTGCCAGCAGCTTAGCGTGGGTAGACAGGCCGCCTGAAGCTTTCTTT
length: 16; J: TRBJ2-3; V: TRBV28; size: NA; D: TRBD2; CDR3: CASSPALAGDTDTQYF; DNA: TGTGCCAGCAGCCCCGCACTAGCGGGGGACACAGATACGCAGTATTTT
length: 14; J: TRBJ2-3; V: TRBV11-2; size: NA; D: NA; CDR3: CASSPNTITDTQYF; DNA: TGTGCCAGCAGCCCGAACACGATCACAGATACGCAGTATTTT
length: 13; J: TRBJ1-4; V: TRBV27; size: NA; D: NA; CDR3: CASSSSPPQKLFF; DNA: TGTGCCAGCAGTTCGAGCCCCCCCCAAAAACTGTTTTTT
length: 15; J: TRBJ2-5; V: TRBV9; size: NA; D: NA; CDR3: CASSSQGGVQETQYF; DNA: TGTGCCAGCAGCTCCCAAGGCGGGGTCCAAGAGACCCAGTACTTC
length: 13; J: TRBJ2-7; V: TRBV11-3; size: once; D: TRBD1; CDR3: CASSLETGLEQYF; DNA: TGTGCCAGCAGCTTAGAGACAGGGCTCGAGCAGTACTTC
length: 14; J: TRBJ1-4; V: TRBV5-5; size: NA; D: TRBD1; CDR3: CASSQINRGGKLFF; DNA: TGTGCCAGCAGCCAAATTAACAGGGGTGGAAAACTGTTTTTT
length: 16; J: TRBJ2-2; V: TRBV9; size: NA; D: TRBD2; CDR3: CASSYGLAGRTGELFF; DNA: TGTGCCAGCAGCTACGGACTAGCGGGAAGAACCGGGGAGCTGTTTTTT
length: 14; J: TRBJ1-2; V: TRBV21-1; size: NA; D: NA; CDR3: CASSKVRDRDGYTF; DNA: TGTGCCAGCAGCAAAGTAAGGGACAGGGATGGCTACACCTTC
length: 12; J: TRBJ1-2; V: TRBV7-8; size: NA; D: TRBD1; CDR3: CASSSTGVGYTF; DNA: TGTGCCAGCAGTTCCACAGGGGTTGGCTACACCTTC
length: 15; J: TRBJ2-1; V: TRBV2; size: NA; D: TRBD2; CDR3: CASSNSGRANNEQFF; DNA: TGTGCCAGCAGTAATAGCGGGAGGGCCAATAATGAGCAGTTCTTC
length: 16; J: TRBJ1-2; V: TRBV30; size: medium-sized; D: NA; CDR3: CAWSPGLLLGRYGYTF; DNA: TGTGCCTGGAGTCCGGGACTCTTATTGGGGCGCTATGGCTACACCTTC
length: 18; J: TRBJ2-1; V: TRBV27; size: NA; D: TRBD2; CDR3: CASSFRLAGGLKHNEQFF; DNA: TGTGCCAGCAGTTTTAGGCTAGCGGGAGGGCTTAAACACAATGAGCAGTTCTTC
length: 14; J: TRBJ2-4; V: TRBV6-5; size: NA; D: NA; CDR3: CASSNPRQKNIQYF; DNA: TGTGCCAGCAGTAATCCCCGACAGAAAAACATTCAGTACTTC
length: 14; J: TRBJ2-7; V: TRBV18; size: few; D: TRBD1; CDR3: CASSPRQGTYEQYF; DNA: TGTGCCAGCTCACCACGACAGGGTACCTACGAGCAGTACTTC
length: 15; J: TRBJ1-3; V: TRBV11-2; size: NA; D: NA; CDR3: CASSLAGGRENTIYF; DNA: TGTGCCAGCAGCTTAGCTGGGGGACGAGAGAACACCATATATTTT
length: 15; J: TRBJ1-4; V: TRBV7-9; size: NA; D: NA; CDR3: CAILREGGVDEKLFF; DNA: TGTGCCATCCTCAGGGAGGGGGGCGTCGATGAAAAACTGTTTTTT
length: 15; J: TRBJ2-3; V: TRBV5-1; size: NA; D: TRBD1; CDR3: CASSPWDRSTDTQYF; DNA: TGCGCCAGCAGCCCGTGGGACAGGAGCACAGATACGCAGTATTTT
length: 15; J: TRBJ1-1; V: TRBV7-6; size: NA; D: NA; CDR3: CASSSTAGGNTEAFF; DNA: TGTGCCAGCAGCTCGACCGCGGGAGGGAACACTGAAGCTTTCTTT
length: 13; J: TRBJ1-1; V: TRBV7-2; size: NA; D: NA; CDR3: CASSRSLGTEAFF; DNA: TGTGCCAGCTCCCGGAGCTTGGGCACTGAAGCTTTCTTT
length: 13; J: TRBJ1-1; V: TRBV4-3; size: NA; D: TRBD1; CDR3: CASSQDTGGEAFF; DNA: TGCGCCAGCAGCCAAGACACAGGGGGGGAAGCTTTCTTT
length: 16; J: TRBJ2-3; V: TRBV18; size: NA; D: NA; CDR3: CASSPPGTGSSDTQYF; DNA: TGTGCCAGCTCACCACCTGGCACAGGGAGCTCAGATACGCAGTATTTT
length: 11; J: TRBJ2-7; V: TRBV20-1; size: NA; D: NA; CDR3: CSALLAYEQYF; DNA: TGCAGTGCTTTATTGGCCTACGAGCAGTACTTC
length: 17; J: TRBJ2-2; V: TRBV9; size: NA; D: TRBD2; CDR3: CASSGAGTSSFTGELFF; DNA: TGTGCCAGCAGCGGAGCGGGAACTAGTAGTTTCACCGGGGAGCTGTTTTTT
length: 13; J: TRBJ1-1; V: TRBV30; size: few; D: NA; CDR3: CAWSVLLLTEAFF; DNA: TGTGCCTGGAGTGTACTCCTCCTCACTGAAGCTTTCTTT
length: 15; J: TRBJ1-6; V: TRBV7-2; size: NA; D: TRBD1; CDR3: CASSSQGQGNSPLHF; DNA: TGTGCCAGCAGCTCGCAGGGACAGGGAAATTCACCCCTCCACTTT
length: 13; J: TRBJ2-1; V: TRBV2; size: NA; D: NA; CDR3: CAGSEDRRHEQFF; DNA: TGTGCCGGCAGTGAAGACAGGAGACATGAGCAGTTCTTC